This is a list of T cell receptor beta chains from one sample in a study of PD-L1 blockade in urothelial cancer. Generated by immunoSEQ multiplex PCR, the TCRdb table keeps only in-frame clones and is missing some. The sample contains more than 75,000 clones, 90% to 95% of which appear only once. This specimen consisted of PBMCs, obtained around atezolizumab (anti-PD-L1) treatment. The receptors here all came from a man aged 60 to 75 with urothelial cancer. Both conserved end residues are part of each CDR3. A D gene is named only where the DNA matches it firmly. Only part of the rows carry a size: once, few, many, or a class if the clone is expanded.

cdr3_aa: CASREAVVEEKLFF; cdr3_nt: TGTGCCAGCAGAGAGGCAGTGGTCGAAGAAAAACTGTTTTTT; v_call: TRBV6-5; j_call: TRBJ1-4; d_call: -; clone_size: once
cdr3_aa: CASSSGQDEKLFF; cdr3_nt: TGCGCCAGCAGCTCGGGACAGGATGAAAAACTGTTTTTT; v_call: TRBV5-1; j_call: TRBJ1-4; d_call: TRBD1; clone_size: -
cdr3_aa: CASKAGVDTEAFF; cdr3_nt: TGTGCCAGCAAGGCAGGCGTGGACACTGAAGCTTTCTTT; v_call: TRBV6-6; j_call: TRBJ1-1; d_call: -; clone_size: -
cdr3_aa: CASSGGAAGDNQPQHF; cdr3_nt: TGTGCCAGCAGTGGTGGAGCGGCGGGGGACAATCAGCCCCAGCATTTT; v_call: TRBV6-1; j_call: TRBJ1-5; d_call: -; clone_size: -
cdr3_aa: CASLEGPTYNEQFF; cdr3_nt: TGCGCCAGTCTGGAGGGGCCTACCTACAATGAGCAGTTCTTC; v_call: TRBV5-1; j_call: TRBJ2-1; d_call: -; clone_size: -
cdr3_aa: CASSETGGGQPQHF; cdr3_nt: TGTGCCAGCAGTGAAACGGGGGGTGGCCAGCCCCAGCATTTT; v_call: TRBV6-1; j_call: TRBJ1-5; d_call: -; clone_size: -
cdr3_aa: CASSLATGLAGAYEQYF; cdr3_nt: TGTGCCAGCAGCTTAGCGACTGGACTAGCGGGGGCCTACGAGCAGTACTTC; v_call: TRBV7-2; j_call: TRBJ2-7; d_call: TRBD2; clone_size: -
cdr3_aa: CASSPGQNTEAFF; cdr3_nt: TGTGCCAGCTCACCAGGACAGAACACTGAAGCTTTCTTT; v_call: TRBV18; j_call: TRBJ1-1; d_call: -; clone_size: -
cdr3_aa: CASSFPSGSHNEQFF; cdr3_nt: TGTGCCAGCAGCTTTCCTAGCGGGAGCCACAATGAGCAGTTCTTC; v_call: TRBV5-6; j_call: TRBJ2-1; d_call: TRBD2; clone_size: -
cdr3_aa: CASSGDTTSGNTIYF; cdr3_nt: TGTGCCAGCAGCGGGGACACAACCTCTGGAAACACCATATATTTT; v_call: TRBV9; j_call: TRBJ1-3; d_call: -; clone_size: -
cdr3_aa: CASSPFRTGAGETQYF; cdr3_nt: TGTGCCAGCTCACCGTTTCGGACAGGGGCGGGGGAGACCCAGTACTTC; v_call: TRBV18; j_call: TRBJ2-5; d_call: TRBD1; clone_size: -
cdr3_aa: CASSRDRGLYTF; cdr3_nt: TGTGCCAGCAGCCGCGACAGGGGCCTCTACACCTTC; v_call: TRBV13; j_call: TRBJ1-2; d_call: TRBD1; clone_size: -
cdr3_aa: CASSVEQGYGYTF; cdr3_nt: TGTGCCAGCAGCGTAGAGCAGGGGTATGGCTACACCTTC; v_call: TRBV9; j_call: TRBJ1-2; d_call: -; clone_size: -
cdr3_aa: CASSFRANTEAFF; cdr3_nt: TGTGCCAGCAGCTTCAGGGCGAACACTGAAGCTTTCTTT; v_call: TRBV5-4; j_call: TRBJ1-1; d_call: -; clone_size: -
cdr3_aa: CASSLSGGSYEQYF; cdr3_nt: TGTGCCAGCAGCTTGAGCGGGGGCTCCTACGAGCAGTACTTC; v_call: TRBV7-8; j_call: TRBJ2-7; d_call: TRBD2; clone_size: -
cdr3_aa: CASSATGPDTQYF; cdr3_nt: TGTGCCAGCAGCGCAACAGGTCCAGATACGCAGTATTTT; v_call: TRBV7-2; j_call: TRBJ2-3; d_call: -; clone_size: -
cdr3_aa: CASSLGQGGSNQPQHF; cdr3_nt: TGTGCCAGCAGCTTAGGACAGGGTGGGAGCAATCAGCCCCAGCATTTT; v_call: TRBV7-9; j_call: TRBJ1-5; d_call: TRBD1; clone_size: -
cdr3_aa: CASSSKPWTAGYTF; cdr3_nt: TGTGCCAGCAGTTCGAAGCCGTGGACAGCTGGCTACACCTTC; v_call: TRBV6-5; j_call: TRBJ1-2; d_call: -; clone_size: -
cdr3_aa: CASSLRDTQYF; cdr3_nt: TGTGCCAGCAGTTTACGGGATACGCAGTATTTT; v_call: TRBV28; j_call: TRBJ2-3; d_call: -; clone_size: -
cdr3_aa: CASSLKGTRTYEQYF; cdr3_nt: TGTGCCAGCAGCTTGAAAGGGACTCGCACCTACGAGCAGTACTTC; v_call: TRBV5-5; j_call: TRBJ2-7; d_call: -; clone_size: -
cdr3_aa: CSVDPSIGNEQFF; cdr3_nt: TGCAGCGTTGACCCCTCTATCGGGAATGAGCAGTTCTTC; v_call: TRBV29-1; j_call: TRBJ2-1; d_call: -; clone_size: -
cdr3_aa: CASSQPPGTGSEKLFF; cdr3_nt: TGTGCCAGCAGCCAACCTCCCGGGACAGGGAGCGAAAAACTGTTTTTT; v_call: TRBV4-2; j_call: TRBJ1-4; d_call: TRBD1; clone_size: -
cdr3_aa: CAWSVGGGNTIYF; cdr3_nt: TGTGCCTGGAGTGTTGGAGGGGGAAACACCATATATTTT; v_call: TRBV30; j_call: TRBJ1-3; d_call: -; clone_size: -
cdr3_aa: CASGDFQETQYF; cdr3_nt: TGTGCCAGTGGGGACTTCCAAGAGACCCAGTACTTC; v_call: TRBV19; j_call: TRBJ2-5; d_call: -; clone_size: -
cdr3_aa: CASSQGAGGFQPQHF; cdr3_nt: TGTGCCAGCAGCCAAGGGGCAGGGGGCTTTCAGCCCCAGCATTTT; v_call: TRBV4-2; j_call: TRBJ1-5; d_call: TRBD1; clone_size: few
cdr3_aa: CASSYDGNAGSPLHF; cdr3_nt: TGCGCCAGCAGCTATGACGGAAACGCAGGTTCACCCCTCCACTTT; v_call: TRBV5-1; j_call: TRBJ1-6; d_call: -; clone_size: -
cdr3_aa: CASSFSTGGNEKLFF; cdr3_nt: TGTGCCAGCAGTTTTAGTACAGGGGGCAACGAAAAACTGTTTTTT; v_call: TRBV28; j_call: TRBJ1-4; d_call: TRBD1; clone_size: -
cdr3_aa: CAWILRGRNTEAFF; cdr3_nt: TGTGCCTGGATCCTGAGAGGGAGGAACACTGAAGCTTTCTTT; v_call: TRBV30; j_call: TRBJ1-1; d_call: -; clone_size: few
cdr3_aa: CASSSQSDTGELFF; cdr3_nt: TGTGCCAGCAGTTCACAGTCCGACACCGGGGAGCTGTTTTTT; v_call: TRBV6-1; j_call: TRBJ2-2; d_call: -; clone_size: -
cdr3_aa: CASSSGQGSREQYF; cdr3_nt: TGTGCCAGCAGCTCGGGACAGGGGAGCCGCGAGCAGTACTTC; v_call: TRBV5-4; j_call: TRBJ2-7; d_call: TRBD1; clone_size: -
cdr3_aa: CASSQDLGDRGNYGYTF; cdr3_nt: TGCGCCAGCAGCCAAGATCTTGGGGACAGGGGGAACTATGGCTACACCTTC; v_call: TRBV4-3; j_call: TRBJ1-2; d_call: TRBD1; clone_size: -
cdr3_aa: CASSPPTGGGYEQYF; cdr3_nt: TGTGCCAGCTCACCACCGACAGGGGGAGGGTACGAGCAGTACTTC; v_call: TRBV18; j_call: TRBJ2-7; d_call: TRBD1; clone_size: -
cdr3_aa: CAWSRGTLGEQYF; cdr3_nt: TGTGCCTGGAGTCGTGGGACATTAGGCGAGCAGTACTTC; v_call: TRBV30; j_call: TRBJ2-7; d_call: -; clone_size: few
cdr3_aa: CASSLGTKAYNEQFF; cdr3_nt: TGTGCCAGCAGCTTAGGAACTAAGGCCTACAATGAGCAGTTCTTC; v_call: TRBV11-2; j_call: TRBJ2-1; d_call: -; clone_size: -
cdr3_aa: CASREASDQETQYF; cdr3_nt: TGTGCCAGCCGGGAGGCTAGCGATCAAGAGACCCAGTACTTC; v_call: TRBV6-6; j_call: TRBJ2-5; d_call: TRBD2; clone_size: -
cdr3_aa: CASSLDRGVYEQYF; cdr3_nt: TGTGCCAGCAGCTTAGACAGGGGGGTCTACGAGCAGTACTTC; v_call: TRBV11-2; j_call: TRBJ2-7; d_call: -; clone_size: -
cdr3_aa: CASTEQGNGANEKLFF; cdr3_nt: TGTGCCAGCACCGAACAGGGTAACGGCGCTAATGAAAAACTGTTTTTT; v_call: TRBV6-6; j_call: TRBJ1-4; d_call: -; clone_size: -
cdr3_aa: CASSLDRGQYF; cdr3_nt: TGTGCCAGCAGCTTAGATAGGGGGCAGTACTTC; v_call: TRBV11-2; j_call: TRBJ2-7; d_call: -; clone_size: -
cdr3_aa: CASSSPPQGGSYEQYF; cdr3_nt: TGTGCCAGCAGTTCCCCCCCACAGGGGGGGTCCTACGAGCAGTACTTC; v_call: TRBV28; j_call: TRBJ2-7; d_call: -; clone_size: -
cdr3_aa: CASSPPGYNEQFF; cdr3_nt: TGTGCCAGCAGCCCCCCGGGGTACAATGAGCAGTTCTTC; v_call: TRBV7-2; j_call: TRBJ2-1; d_call: -; clone_size: -
cdr3_aa: CASTIGGTANNEQFF; cdr3_nt: TGTGCCAGTACCATCGGGGGGACGGCTAACAATGAGCAGTTCTTC; v_call: TRBV19; j_call: TRBJ2-1; d_call: TRBD2; clone_size: -
cdr3_aa: CAWSVGGTNEKLFF; cdr3_nt: TGTGCCTGGAGTGTAGGGGGCACTAATGAAAAACTGTTTTTT; v_call: TRBV30; j_call: TRBJ1-4; d_call: TRBD1; clone_size: few
cdr3_aa: CASSRDRNSGNTIYF; cdr3_nt: TGTGCCAGCAGCCGTGACAGAAACTCTGGAAACACCATATATTTT; v_call: TRBV5-6; j_call: TRBJ1-3; d_call: -; clone_size: -
cdr3_aa: CSVRVAGNQPQHF; cdr3_nt: TGCAGCGTCCGGGTCGCCGGCAATCAGCCCCAGCATTTT; v_call: TRBV29-1; j_call: TRBJ1-5; d_call: -; clone_size: -
cdr3_aa: CASGLAGSEDIQYF; cdr3_nt: TGTGCCAGCGGATTAGCGGGAAGTGAGGACATTCAGTACTTC; v_call: TRBV2; j_call: TRBJ2-4; d_call: TRBD2; clone_size: -
cdr3_aa: CAWSRGAGETQYF; cdr3_nt: TGTGCCTGGAGTCGGGGGGCGGGAGAGACCCAGTACTTC; v_call: TRBV30; j_call: TRBJ2-5; d_call: -; clone_size: -
cdr3_aa: CAISESSSFGELFF; cdr3_nt: TGTGCCATCAGTGAGTCTTCCTCGTTCGGGGAGCTGTTTTTT; v_call: TRBV10-3; j_call: TRBJ2-2; d_call: -; clone_size: -
cdr3_aa: CAWEREAETQYF; cdr3_nt: TGTGCCTGGGAACGGGAGGCAGAGACCCAGTACTTC; v_call: TRBV30; j_call: TRBJ2-5; d_call: TRBD2; clone_size: once
cdr3_aa: CASSLAEGATYNEQFF; cdr3_nt: TGTGCCAGCAGCTTAGCGGAGGGGGCCACCTACAATGAGCAGTTCTTC; v_call: TRBV7-6; j_call: TRBJ2-1; d_call: -; clone_size: -
cdr3_aa: CASSVPGLAAGVFYNEQFF; cdr3_nt: TGTGCCAGCAGCGTTCCGGGACTAGCAGCTGGAGTTTTCTACAATGAGCAGTTCTTC; v_call: TRBV11-2; j_call: TRBJ2-1; d_call: TRBD2; clone_size: -
cdr3_aa: CASSIGQGNTEAFF; cdr3_nt: TGTGCCAGCAGCATTGGACAGGGGAACACTGAAGCTTTCTTT; v_call: TRBV5-4; j_call: TRBJ1-1; d_call: TRBD1; clone_size: -
cdr3_aa: CATSRDIPDTQYF; cdr3_nt: TGTGCCACCAGCAGAGATATCCCAGATACGCAGTATTTT; v_call: TRBV15; j_call: TRBJ2-3; d_call: -; clone_size: -
cdr3_aa: CASSFSGTGGREETQYF; cdr3_nt: TGTGCCAGCAGCTTCTCCGGGACAGGGGGGAGAGAAGAGACCCAGTACTTC; v_call: TRBV7-2; j_call: TRBJ2-5; d_call: TRBD1; clone_size: -
cdr3_aa: CASSVTSLNGELFF; cdr3_nt: TGTGCCAGCAGTGTGACTAGCCTTAACGGGGAGCTGTTTTTT; v_call: TRBV2; j_call: TRBJ2-2; d_call: TRBD2; clone_size: -
cdr3_aa: CASSPILQGWDTEAFF; cdr3_nt: TGTGCCAGCTCACCTATCCTACAGGGGTGGGACACTGAAGCTTTCTTT; v_call: TRBV18; j_call: TRBJ1-1; d_call: TRBD1; clone_size: -
cdr3_aa: CASSLRLAGEETQYF; cdr3_nt: TGTGCCAGCAGCTTAAGACTAGCGGGAGAAGAGACCCAGTACTTC; v_call: TRBV7-2; j_call: TRBJ2-5; d_call: TRBD2; clone_size: once